A single sample is the source of the 32 T cell receptor beta chains below, sequenced in a study of blood T cell repertoires in COVID-19. The table came from immunoSEQ multiplex PCR; TCRdb's copy has only in-frame clones and leaves some out. This table holds around 140,000 clones, less than 90% found once. The sample consisted of peripheral blood. The receptors originated from a man between 25 and 39 years old with COVID-19, enrolled during active disease.

The rearrangement joins TRBV9 to TRBJ2-7; D is undetermined. The CDR3 has 15 residues. The ends were cut back, 4 bases at V and 3 bases at J, with 17 bases in the middle. From germline, CDR1 is SGDLS and CDR2 YYNGEE. CDR3 region: CASSPSVGGDYEQYF. The CDR3 nucleotides are TGTGCCAGCAGCCCTTCGGTAGGCGGCGACTACGAGCAGTACTTC.

The V call is TRBV2, the J call TRBJ2-7; 12 bases align to TRBD1. Germline CDR1 and CDR2: SNHLY and FYNNEI. Germline trimming cut 9 bases from V and 7 bases from J; bases unmatched to any gene: 10. The CDR3 spans 14 residues. Here the CDR3 DNA reads TGTGCCAGGTCATACCGGGACAGGGGGCGGGAGCAGTACTTC. Its translation: CARSYRDRGREQYF.

The chain recombines TRBV5-6 with TRBJ2-7; the D gene is possibly TRBD2 (6 bases). Germline CDR1 SGHDT, CDR2 YYEEEE. V was cut by 4 bases and J by 2 bases, with 13 bases left in between. The CDR3 sequence is 14 residues long. In DNA form, the CDR3 reads TGTGCCAGCAGCCCTAACGGGGGAACCTACGAGCAGTACTTC. This sequence encodes CASSPNGGTYEQYF.

This chain links TRBV2 with TRBJ2-2, with D possibly matching TRBD1 (7 bases). CDR3 length: 13 residues. Germline V CDR1 and CDR2: SNHLY, FYNNEI. V was pared by 8 bases and J by 4 bases, with 11 bases between. CDR3 DNA sequence: TGTGCCAGCTCCCAGGGGGGCACCGGGGAGCTGTTTTTT. Translation: CASSQGGTGELFF.

The chain carries TRBV18 and TRBJ2-7; 10 bases are a match to TRBD2. Unmatched junction bases numbered 5, after V lost 6 bases and J lost 0 bases. The CDR3 is 15 residues long. The germline V gene encodes CDR1 KGHSH and CDR2 LQKENI. The CDR3 region is CASSSGTSVSYEQYF. The DNA for the CDR3 is TGTGCCAGCTCTTCCGGGACTAGCGTCTCCTACGAGCAGTACTTC.

Points on this clone: Sequence at one end of the junction differs from germline and may be a read error. The chain links TRBV2 to TRBJ2-7, with no clear D. This CDR3 has 12 residues. CDR1 and CDR2 from the germline V gene are SNHLY and FYNNEI. CDR3 amino acids: CASREGPSEQYF. The CDR3 DNA sequence: TGTGCCAGCAGGGAAGGTCCCTCCGAGCAGTACTTC.

This sequence joins TRBV19 and TRBJ2-4; 7 nucleotides match TRBD2. The CDR3 covers 14 residues. The germline V gene encodes CDR1 LNHDA and CDR2 SQIVND (reference sequence). Unmatched junction bases numbered 9, after V lost 7 bases and J lost 6 bases. CDR3 coding DNA: TGTGCCAGTAAACCTAGCGGTCAGGGAAACATTCAGTACTTC. Translation: CASKPSGQGNIQYF.

This clone was detected ten times or more. The genes are TRBV5-1 and TRBJ2-2; 11 bases map to TRBD2. The J segment lost 3 bases and the V segment lost 2 bases, leaving 3 bases of the junction unmatched. Germline CDR1 and CDR2: SGHRS and YFSETQ. This CDR3 has 16 amino acids. Written as DNA, the CDR3 is TGCGCCAGCAGCTTATCTAGCGGGAGGTACACCGGGGAGCTGTTTTTT. Its translation: CASSLSSGRYTGELFF. Full variable domain (outside the CDR3, taken from reference TRBV5-1 and TRBJ2-2): KAGVTQTPRYLIKTRGQQVTLSCSPISGHRSVSWYQQTPGQGLQFLFEYFSETQRNKGNFPGRFSGRQFSNSRSEMNVSTLELGDSALYLCASSLSSGRYTGELFFGEGSRLTVL.

The chain couples TRBV27 to TRBJ2-7, with D possibly matching TRBD1 (5 bases). Trimming stripped 2 bases from V and 0 bases from J, with 20 bases between. The CDR3 loop spans 18 amino acids. CDR1 and CDR2 from the germline V gene are MNHEY and SMNVEV (reference sequence). CDR3 in amino acids: CASSLGPRAGLSSYEQYF. DNA of the CDR3: TGTGCCAGCAGTTTAGGCCCCCGCGCAGGGCTAAGCTCCTACGAGCAGTACTTC.

The chain carries TRBV4-1 and TRBJ1-1; 7 nucleotides line up with TRBD1. The V gene's germline CDR1 is MGHRA and CDR2 YSYEKL. The CDR3 spans 14 residues. The V and J ends lost 1 base and 10 bases, in that order; junction bases with no gene match: 9. This CDR3 is CASSQAQGEPGAFF. The CDR3 coding sequence is TGCGCCAGCAGCCAAGCCCAGGGGGAGCCAGGAGCTTTCTTT.

J is TRBJ1-4 and V is TRBV28, with a possible D match to TRBD1 (6 bases). Germline loops: CDR1 MDHEN, CDR2 SYDVKM. The CDR3 contains 15 residues. Trimming removed 3 bases from V and 4 bases from J, with 12 bases in between. The CDR3 region is CASSLPGGGNEKLFF. CDR3 nucleotide sequence: TGTGCCAGCAGTTTGCCGGGGGGCGGTAATGAAAAACTGTTTTTT.

The chain carries TRBV11-3 and TRBJ2-3, with D possibly TRBD1 on 5 matching bases. Germline V CDR1 and CDR2: SGHNT, YENEEA. The CDR3 consists of 15 residues. The V end was cut by 5 bases, the J end by 4 bases, with 16 bases between. This CDR3 reads CASSRGPARADTQYF. CDR3 DNA: TGTGCCAGCAGCAGGGGTCCGGCTAGGGCAGATACGCAGTATTTT.

V gene TRBV7-9 combines with J gene TRBJ2-1, with D possibly matching TRBD2 (6 bases). CDR3 length: 15 residues. Trimming left V 5 bases short and J 6 bases short, with 17 bases between. Germline V gene data show CDR1 as SEHNR and CDR2 as FQNEAQ (reference sequence). The chain's CDR3 is CASSPSVLEGNEQFF. CDR3 in DNA: TGTGCCAGCAGCCCTAGCGTTTTAGAGGGCAATGAGCAGTTCTTC.

This sequence joins TRBV27 and TRBJ1-2, with 7 bases aligning to TRBD1. Germline loops: CDR1 MNHEY, CDR2 SMNVEV (reference sequence). The CDR3 runs 14 residues. Unmatched junction bases numbered 6, after V lost 4 bases and J lost 4 bases. The CDR3 loop reads CASSSTGQAYGYTF. The DNA of the CDR3 is TGTGCCAGCAGTTCGACCGGACAGGCCTATGGCTACACCTTC.

The rearrangement uses TRBV27 and TRBJ1-1; TRBD1 matches at 9 bases. Germline assignment: CDR1 MNHEY and CDR2 SMNVEV (reference sequence). The CDR3 has 14 amino acids. Germline trimming cut 5 bases from V and 4 bases from J; bases unmatched to any gene: 5. This CDR3 is CASSLRQGGTEAFF. In DNA, the CDR3 is TGTGCCAGCAGTCTACGACAGGGGGGCACTGAAGCTTTCTTT.

The chain carries TRBV5-6 and TRBJ1-5; 7 nucleotides match TRBD1. The CDR3 covers 15 residues. V was pared by 3 bases and J by 4 bases, with 7 bases of the junction left unmatched. The germline CDR1 and CDR2 sequences are SGHDT and YYEEEE. The CDR3 region is CASSSGTATNQPQHF. The CDR3 region has the DNA TGTGCCAGCAGCTCGGGGACAGCTACAAATCAGCCCCAGCATTTT.

CDR3 in DNA: TGTGCCAGCAGTCCCTATCAGGGGACATGGATTACGCAGTATTTT. This translates into CASSPYQGTWITQYF. The chain recombines TRBV6-5 with TRBJ2-3; weak D call: TRBD1 (6 bases). The CDR3 contains 15 residues. The germline V gene encodes CDR1 MNHEY and CDR2 SVGAGI. V dropped 5 bases and J dropped 8 bases, with 20 bases sitting between them.

The rearrangement links TRBV5-1 to TRBJ2-3; no firm D call. This CDR3 comprises 14 residues. V was clipped by 1 base and J by 5 bases, with 11 bases between them. Germline-derived CDR1 and CDR2 are SGHRS and YFSETQ. CDR3 sequence reads: CASSLKVGLDTQYF. CDR3 bases: TGCGCCAGCAGCTTGAAGGTGGGCTTAGATACGCAGTATTTT.

This clone appeared once. The V gene is TRBV5-5, the J gene TRBJ2-6; D is unresolved. The CDR3 is 17 residues long. Deletions cut 1 base from V and 0 bases from J, with 11 bases between. Germline-derived CDR1 and CDR2 are SGHKS and YYEKEE (reference sequence). The CDR3 DNA is TGTGCCAGCAGCTTGTGCCCAGGAAACTCTGGGGCCAACGTCCTGACTTTC. Translated: CASSLCPGNSGANVLTF.

This rearrangement joins TRBV6-1 to TRBJ2-7; 11 nucleotides line up with TRBD1. CDR1 is MNHNS and CDR2 is SASEGT in the germline V gene. Germline trimming cut 3 bases from V and 5 bases from J; bases unmatched to any gene: 6. CDR3 length: 15 amino acids. The CDR3: CASSDAGTGGDEQYF. The CDR3 DNA reads as TGTGCCAGCAGTGACGCCGGGACAGGGGGAGACGAGCAGTACTTC.

The gene calls are TRBV5-1 and TRBJ2-2; D is unresolved. V lost 1 base, J lost 9 bases, and 13 bases lay in between. The CDR3 spans 14 residues. Germline CDR1 SGHRS, CDR2 YFSETQ. The CDR3 nucleotides read TGCGCCAGCAGCTTGACTGTTCGGTCCCGGGAGCTGTTTTTT. Amino acid sequence: CASSLTVRSRELFF.

The gene calls are TRBV6-5 and TRBJ2-1; D gene uncertain. The CDR3 totals 14 residues. The V end lost 6 bases, the J end lost 7 bases, and 16 bases lay between the germline ends. Germline V gene lookup returns CDR1 MNHEY and CDR2 SVGAGI. DNA for the CDR3: TGTGCCAGCAGGATGGGCCCATTAAGGAATGAGCAGTTCTTC. This translates into CASRMGPLRNEQFF.

In this sample, this clone turned up a few times. The chain recombines TRBV6-5 with TRBJ2-3; 11 nucleotides align to TRBD1. CDR1 is MNHEY, CDR2 SVGAGI, per germline. The CDR3 loop spans 14 amino acids. V lost 6 bases, J lost 11 bases, and 10 bases stayed unmatched. DNA for the CDR3: TGTGCCAGCAGATCCGGGACAGGGGGTCAGAGGCAGTATTTT. This gives the protein CASRSGTGGQRQYF.

The gene calls are TRBV19 and TRBJ1-6, with TRBD1 as a possible D gene (6 bases). CDR1 LNHDA and CDR2 SQIVND come from the germline V gene (reference sequence). There are 14 residues in the CDR3. Trimming shortened V by 8 bases and J by 9 bases, and 17 bases separated the two germline ends. DNA of the CDR3: TGTGCCAGTCGCCAGGGGATTGAGGGTTCACCCCTCCACTTT. Translation gives CASRQGIEGSPLHF.

V gene TRBV27 combines with J gene TRBJ2-5, with 9 bases that match TRBD1. The V segment lost 5 bases and the J segment 7 bases; nucleotides outside the gene matches: 8. Germline V gives CDR1 MNHEY, CDR2 SMNVEV (reference sequence). This CDR3 spans 14 amino acids. This CDR3 is CASSPGTGSGTQYF. CDR3 DNA sequence: TGTGCCAGCAGTCCCGGGACAGGGTCCGGGACCCAGTACTTC.

The chain employs TRBV7-2 and TRBJ2-1; 10 nucleotides agree with TRBD1. J lost 6 bases, V lost 3 bases, and 5 bases had no gene match. The CDR3 has 15 residues. Germline V gives CDR1 SGHTA, CDR2 FQGNSA. Here the CDR3 DNA reads TGTGCCAGCAGCTTCAGGACAGGGGGAGGCAATGAGCAGTTCTTC. Protein: CASSFRTGGGNEQFF.

The chain employs TRBV28 and TRBJ1-2, with TRBD1 as a possible D gene (6 bases). The germline V and J ends were trimmed by 2 bases and 4 bases, with 14 bases remaining between them. The CDR3 covers 15 residues. Germline V CDR1 and CDR2: MDHEN, SYDVKM. This CDR3 is CASSLGGTLSYGYTF. DNA for the CDR3: TGTGCCAGCAGTTTAGGGGGCACCTTGAGCTATGGCTACACCTTC.

The V call is TRBV28, the J call TRBJ2-1; 7 bases are shared with TRBD1. The germline gives CDR1 MDHEN, CDR2 SYDVKM. After removal of 3 bases from V and 6 bases from J, the junction contained 5 bases not matched to a gene. This CDR3 region has 14 residues. The CDR3 region is CASSFPSGGNEQFF. CDR3 DNA sequence: TGTGCCAGCAGTTTTCCGTCAGGGGGCAATGAGCAGTTCTTC.

The chain carries TRBV19 and TRBJ1-5; D call uncertain. Deletions cut 4 bases from V and 7 bases from J, with 8 bases between. The V gene's germline CDR1 is LNHDA and CDR2 SQIVND (reference sequence). This CDR3 region has 12 residues. This CDR3 reads CASSKRAQPQHF. The CDR3 region has the DNA TGTGCCAGTAGTAAGAGGGCCCAGCCCCAGCATTTT. Full variable domain (remainder filled in from reference TRBV19 and TRBJ1-5): DGGITQSPKYLFRKEGQNVTLSCEQNLNHDAMYWYRQDPGQGLRLIYYSQIVNDFQKGDIAEGYSVSREKKESFPLTVTSAQKNPTAFYLCASSKRAQPQHFGDGTRLSIL.

The chain couples TRBV28 to TRBJ1-4, with D uncertain. V was pared by 6 bases and J by 0 bases, with 8 bases between. The germline V gene has CDR1 MDHEN and CDR2 SYDVKM. This CDR3 spans 14 amino acids. This CDR3 is CASRTDPTNEKLFF. The CDR3 DNA reads as TGTGCCAGCAGAACAGACCCAACTAATGAAAAACTGTTTTTT. The variable domain in full, completed from reference TRBV28 and TRBJ1-4, reads DVKVTQSSRYLVKRTGEKVFLECVQDMDHENMFWYRQDPGLGLRLIYFSYDVKMKEKGDIPEGYSVSREKKERFSLILESASTNQTSMYLCASRTDPTNEKLFFGSGTQLSVL.

The chain joins TRBV3-1 (or the pseudogene TRBV3-2) to TRBJ2-6; D is unresolved. Looked up from germline, CDR1 is LGHDT and CDR2 is YNNKEL (reference sequence). This CDR3 comprises 16 residues. Trimming shortened V by 0 bases and J by 5 bases, and 11 bases separated the two germline ends. CDR3 amino acids: CASSQDTTTWANVLTF. CDR3 nucleotide sequence: TGTGCCAGCAGCCAAGACACAACTACATGGGCCAACGTCCTGACTTTC.

The chain employs TRBV28 and TRBJ1-6, with TRBD1 matching over 7 bases. The CDR3 is made up of 16 amino acids. The V gene end was trimmed by 2 bases and the J gene end by 4 bases; junction bases not matched to a gene: 5. Germline V gene sequence: CDR1 MDHEN, CDR2 SYDVKM. The CDR3 region is CASSLTGQSYNSPLHF. CDR3 coding DNA: TGTGCCAGCAGTTTAACGGGACAGTCTTATAATTCACCCCTCCACTTT.